This is a list of T cell receptor beta chains from one sample in a study of blood T cell repertoires in COVID-19. The table came from immunoSEQ multiplex PCR; TCRdb's copy has only in-frame clones and leaves some out. Among approximately 670,000 clones listed, about 87% were seen once. Sequencing input: peripheral blood. The source is a woman between 18 and 30 years old with acute or convalescent COVID-19. Both conserved end residues are part of each CDR3. Fields, in order: clone size, D gene, V gene, J gene, CDR3 protein, CDR3 DNA. D genes are given only for firm matches. The listing skips clone size in some rows; elsewhere it reads once, few, many or a size class.

abundance: .
d_gene: TRBD1
v_gene: TRBV4-3
j_gene: TRBJ2-1
CDR3aa: CASSHVYRDRGKAEQFF
CDR3nt: TGCGCCAGCAGCCATGTGTACCGGGACAGGGGAAAGGCTGAGCAGTTCTTC

abundance: .
d_gene: TRBD1
v_gene: TRBV27
j_gene: TRBJ1-1
CDR3aa: CASRPKGTGGWNTEAFF
CDR3nt: TGTGCCAGCAGACCAAAAGGGACAGGGGGCTGGAACACTGAAGCTTTCTTT

abundance: .
d_gene: TRBD1
v_gene: TRBV19
j_gene: TRBJ1-6
CDR3aa: CASSTPDRGRNSPLHF
CDR3nt: TGTGCCAGTAGTACCCCGGACAGGGGGAGAAATTCACCCCTCCACTTT

abundance: .
d_gene: TRBD1
v_gene: TRBV7-9
j_gene: TRBJ1-1
CDR3aa: CASSSRQGYTEAFF
CDR3nt: TGTGCCAGCAGCTCCCGACAGGGATACACTGAAGCTTTCTTT

abundance: .
d_gene: .
v_gene: TRBV13
j_gene: TRBJ2-7
CDR3aa: CASSLGTGEIEQYF
CDR3nt: TGTGCCAGCAGCTTAGGGACGGGGGAAATCGAGCAGTACTTC

abundance: .
d_gene: TRBD2
v_gene: TRBV7-9
j_gene: TRBJ2-4
CDR3aa: CASSLGALAGALAKNIQYF
CDR3nt: TGTGCCAGCAGCTTAGGAGCCCTAGCGGGGGCCTTAGCCAAAAACATTCAGTACTTC

abundance: .
d_gene: TRBD2
v_gene: TRBV29-1
j_gene: TRBJ2-7
CDR3aa: CSVEFGGGPGEQYF
CDR3nt: TGCAGCGTTGAGTTCGGGGGGGGCCCTGGCGAGCAGTACTTC

abundance: .
d_gene: .
v_gene: TRBV5-1
j_gene: TRBJ1-4
CDR3aa: CASSPREGWFGTANEKLFF
CDR3nt: TGCGCCAGCAGCCCGAGGGAGGGCTGGTTCGGTACAGCTAATGAAAAACTGTTTTTT

abundance: .
d_gene: .
v_gene: TRBV6-5
j_gene: TRBJ1-2
CDR3aa: CASSPSNGNYGYTF
CDR3nt: TGTGCCAGCAGCCCCAGTAATGGCAACTATGGCTACACCTTC

abundance: .
d_gene: TRBD1
v_gene: TRBV6-2/TRBV6-3
j_gene: TRBJ1-5
CDR3aa: CASSLRDRGVGQPQHF
CDR3nt: TGTGCCAGCAGTTTGCGCGACAGGGGCGTCGGTCAGCCCCAGCATTTT

abundance: .
d_gene: .
v_gene: TRBV21-1
j_gene: TRBJ1-4
CDR3aa: CASSGRDATNEKLFF
CDR3nt: TGTGCCAGCAGCGGGAGAGACGCAACTAATGAAAAACTGTTTTTT

abundance: .
d_gene: TRBD1
v_gene: TRBV6-5
j_gene: TRBJ1-4
CDR3aa: CASSRTGGAEKLFF
CDR3nt: TGTGCCAGCAGCCGTACAGGGGGTGCTGAAAAACTGTTTTTT

abundance: .
d_gene: TRBD1
v_gene: TRBV14
j_gene: TRBJ1-1
CDR3aa: CASSQRIGQGNTEAFF
CDR3nt: TGTGCCAGCAGCCAACGCATCGGACAGGGGAACACTGAAGCTTTCTTT

abundance: .
d_gene: .
v_gene: TRBV9
j_gene: TRBJ2-7
CDR3aa: CASSADRQVKSYEQYF
CDR3nt: TGTGCCAGCAGCGCCGACCGACAGGTCAAGTCCTACGAGCAGTACTTC

abundance: .
d_gene: TRBD1
v_gene: TRBV5-6
j_gene: TRBJ2-5
CDR3aa: CASSSPGQQETQYF
CDR3nt: TGTGCCAGCAGCTCGCCGGGACAGCAAGAGACCCAGTACTTC

abundance: few
d_gene: .
v_gene: TRBV27
j_gene: TRBJ1-1
CDR3aa: CASLAGIEAFF
CDR3nt: TGTGCCAGCCTTGCAGGGATTGAAGCTTTCTTT

abundance: .
d_gene: .
v_gene: TRBV7-9
j_gene: TRBJ1-2
CDR3aa: CASSLARGAANYGYTF
CDR3nt: TGTGCCAGCAGCTTAGCGCGGGGGGCAGCTAACTATGGCTACACCTTC

abundance: .
d_gene: .
v_gene: TRBV18
j_gene: TRBJ1-2
CDR3aa: CASSASNYGYTF
CDR3nt: TGTGCCAGCTCCGCCAGTAACTATGGCTACACCTTC

abundance: .
d_gene: .
v_gene: TRBV7-6
j_gene: TRBJ2-6
CDR3aa: CASSLKAEASGANVLTF
CDR3nt: TGTGCCAGCAGCTTAAAAGCGGAGGCCTCTGGGGCCAACGTCCTGACTTTC

abundance: .
d_gene: TRBD1
v_gene: TRBV3-1/TRBV3-2
j_gene: TRBJ1-1
CDR3aa: CASSQADRVNTEAFF
CDR3nt: TGTGCCAGCAGCCAGGCGGACAGGGTGAACACTGAAGCTTTCTTT

abundance: .
d_gene: TRBD1
v_gene: TRBV25-1
j_gene: TRBJ2-3
CDR3aa: CASSDWTGGRDTQYF
CDR3nt: TGTGCCAGCAGTGATTGGACAGGGGGAAGGGATACGCAGTATTTT

abundance: .
d_gene: TRBD1
v_gene: TRBV5-1
j_gene: TRBJ2-3
CDR3aa: CASSFPGQGASDTQYF
CDR3nt: TGCGCCAGCAGCTTCCCGGGACAGGGGGCTTCAGATACGCAGTATTTT

abundance: .
d_gene: TRBD1
v_gene: TRBV13
j_gene: TRBJ1-2
CDR3aa: CASSSDRDRVNYGYTF
CDR3nt: TGTGCCAGCAGCTCTGACCGGGACAGGGTTAACTATGGCTACACCTTC

abundance: once
d_gene: TRBD1
v_gene: TRBV5-5
j_gene: TRBJ1-3
CDR3aa: CASSLGDRGWDSGNTIYF
CDR3nt: TGTGCCAGCAGCTTAGGGGACAGGGGCTGGGATTCTGGAAACACCATATATTTT

abundance: .
d_gene: .
v_gene: TRBV6-5
j_gene: TRBJ2-2
CDR3aa: CASSYVGAGTGELFF
CDR3nt: TGTGCCAGCAGTTACGTGGGGGCTGGCACCGGGGAGCTGTTTTTT

abundance: .
d_gene: .
v_gene: TRBV5-1
j_gene: TRBJ1-4
CDR3aa: CASTSGLGPFLGGRTEKLFF
CDR3nt: TGCGCCAGCACCTCCGGCCTCGGACCCTTTTTGGGGGGGCGCACTGAAAAACTGTTTTTT

abundance: .
d_gene: TRBD1
v_gene: TRBV7-9
j_gene: TRBJ1-4
CDR3aa: CASRKTGQGAEKLFF
CDR3nt: TGTGCCAGCAGAAAAACTGGACAGGGTGCTGAAAAACTGTTTTTT

abundance: few
d_gene: .
v_gene: TRBV5-1
j_gene: TRBJ2-7
CDR3aa: CASSLVLSAEQYF
CDR3nt: TGCGCCAGCAGCTTGGTTTTGAGTGCCGAGCAGTACTTC

abundance: .
d_gene: .
v_gene: TRBV3-1/TRBV3-2
j_gene: TRBJ2-3
CDR3aa: CASSQDFRDYDDTQYF
CDR3nt: TGTGCCAGCAGCCAAGATTTCCGGGATTACGACGATACGCAGTATTTT

abundance: .
d_gene: .
v_gene: TRBV7-6
j_gene: TRBJ1-1
CDR3aa: CASSVGQYTEAFF
CDR3nt: TGTGCCAGCAGCGTCGGACAGTACACTGAAGCTTTCTTT

abundance: .
d_gene: TRBD1
v_gene: TRBV4-1
j_gene: TRBJ1-4
CDR3aa: CASSLTGGTNEKLFF
CDR3nt: TGCGCCAGCAGCCTTACAGGGGGCACTAATGAAAAACTGTTTTTT

abundance: .
d_gene: .
v_gene: TRBV2
j_gene: TRBJ1-1
CDR3aa: CASSEEYNTEAFF
CDR3nt: TGTGCCAGCAGTGAAGAATATAACACTGAAGCTTTCTTT

abundance: .
d_gene: .
v_gene: TRBV5-1
j_gene: TRBJ1-2
CDR3aa: CASSLGGLEGYTF
CDR3nt: TGCGCCAGCAGCTTAGGGGGTCTGGAAGGCTACACCTTC

abundance: .
d_gene: .
v_gene: TRBV2
j_gene: TRBJ2-1
CDR3aa: CASSGLAGAYNEQFF
CDR3nt: TGTGCCAGCAGCGGATTAGCAGGGGCCTACAATGAGCAGTTCTTC

abundance: .
d_gene: TRBD1
v_gene: TRBV5-6
j_gene: TRBJ1-3
CDR3aa: CASSPQDRGGNTIYF
CDR3nt: TGTGCCAGCAGCCCCCAGGACAGGGGAGGAAACACCATATATTTT

abundance: .
d_gene: TRBD1
v_gene: TRBV10-1
j_gene: TRBJ1-2
CDR3aa: CASSDPQGANYGYTF
CDR3nt: TGCGCCAGCAGTGACCCTCAGGGGGCTAACTATGGCTACACCTTC

abundance: .
d_gene: .
v_gene: TRBV7-3
j_gene: TRBJ2-3
CDR3aa: CASSSGQPRAQDTQYF
CDR3nt: TGTGCCAGCAGCTCCGGACAGCCTCGCGCCCAAGATACGCAGTATTTT

abundance: .
d_gene: .
v_gene: TRBV6-5
j_gene: TRBJ1-1
CDR3aa: CASSLLTGEAFF
CDR3nt: TGTGCCAGCAGCCTACTTACGGGAGAAGCTTTCTTT

abundance: .
d_gene: .
v_gene: TRBV4-1
j_gene: TRBJ1-2
CDR3aa: CASSQGIPLYGYTF
CDR3nt: TGCGCCAGCAGCCAAGGAATACCCCTATATGGCTACACCTTC

abundance: .
d_gene: TRBD1
v_gene: TRBV12-3/TRBV12-4
j_gene: TRBJ1-5
CDR3aa: CASSRDRRQHF
CDR3nt: TGTGCCAGCAGTCGGGACAGGCGCCAGCATTTT

abundance: .
d_gene: .
v_gene: TRBV3-1/TRBV3-2
j_gene: TRBJ1-2
CDR3aa: CASSLTRAVDGYTF
CDR3nt: TGTGCCAGCAGCCTTACCAGGGCCGTGGATGGCTACACCTTC

abundance: .
d_gene: TRBD1
v_gene: TRBV6-2/TRBV6-3
j_gene: TRBJ1-1
CDR3aa: CASSYPTGTGHRTEAFF
CDR3nt: TGTGCCAGCAGTTACCCAACCGGGACAGGGCATAGGACTGAAGCTTTCTTT

abundance: .
d_gene: .
v_gene: TRBV19
j_gene: TRBJ1-1
CDR3aa: CASSTGSRAFEAFF
CDR3nt: TGTGCCAGTAGTACAGGGTCCAGGGCTTTTGAAGCTTTCTTT

abundance: .
d_gene: TRBD1
v_gene: TRBV9
j_gene: TRBJ2-7
CDR3aa: CASSVRGDRVDEQYF
CDR3nt: TGTGCCAGCAGCGTACGCGGGGACAGGGTCGACGAGCAGTACTTC

abundance: once
d_gene: .
v_gene: TRBV6-4
j_gene: TRBJ1-2
CDR3aa: CASSGGDGPYGYTF
CDR3nt: TGTGCCAGCAGTGGGGGGGACGGACCTTATGGCTACACCTTC

abundance: .
d_gene: .
v_gene: TRBV9
j_gene: TRBJ2-7
CDR3aa: CASSAPSSYEQYF
CDR3nt: TGTGCCAGCAGCGCCCCGAGCTCCTACGAGCAGTACTTC

abundance: .
d_gene: TRBD2
v_gene: TRBV10-3
j_gene: TRBJ2-1
CDR3aa: CAISEWVGTTYNEQFF
CDR3nt: TGTGCCATCAGTGAGTGGGTAGGGACTACTTACAATGAGCAGTTCTTC

abundance: .
d_gene: TRBD1
v_gene: TRBV6-5
j_gene: TRBJ2-7
CDR3aa: CASKGTGGEQYF
CDR3nt: TGTGCCAGCAAAGGGACAGGGGGAGAGCAGTACTTC

abundance: .
d_gene: TRBD2
v_gene: TRBV4-3
j_gene: TRBJ2-7
CDR3aa: CASSHDAGTTSYEQYF
CDR3nt: TGCGCCAGCAGCCACGACGCCGGGACTACCTCCTACGAGCAGTACTTC

abundance: .
d_gene: .
v_gene: TRBV6-5
j_gene: TRBJ1-2
CDR3aa: CASSYPKQGGYGYTF
CDR3nt: TGTGCCAGCAGTTACCCGAAACAGGGCGGCTATGGCTACACCTTC

abundance: .
d_gene: .
v_gene: TRBV7-8
j_gene: TRBJ2-3
CDR3aa: CASSFTGIRTDTQYF
CDR3nt: TGTGCCAGCAGCTTTACAGGGATCCGCACAGATACGCAGTATTTT

abundance: .
d_gene: .
v_gene: TRBV6-5
j_gene: TRBJ1-1
CDR3aa: CASSYRTQGLNTEAFF
CDR3nt: TGTGCCAGCAGTTATCGCACACAGGGATTGAACACTGAAGCTTTCTTT

abundance: .
d_gene: .
v_gene: TRBV27
j_gene: TRBJ2-1
CDR3aa: CASSLLGGYNEQFF
CDR3nt: TGTGCCAGCAGTTTACTGGGGGGATACAATGAGCAGTTCTTC

abundance: .
d_gene: TRBD1
v_gene: TRBV6-4
j_gene: TRBJ1-5
CDR3aa: CASISSGGRRNQPQHF
CDR3nt: TGTGCCAGCATATCCTCAGGGGGCAGGCGCAATCAGCCCCAGCATTTT

abundance: .
d_gene: .
v_gene: TRBV7-3
j_gene: TRBJ1-6
CDR3aa: CASSLRGRNNSPLHF
CDR3nt: TGTGCCAGCAGCTTAAGGGGGCGGAATAATTCACCCCTCCACTTT

abundance: .
d_gene: TRBD1
v_gene: TRBV27
j_gene: TRBJ1-2
CDR3aa: CASRPTGVYGYTF
CDR3nt: TGTGCCAGCAGACCTACAGGGGTTTATGGCTACACCTTC

abundance: .
d_gene: TRBD1
v_gene: TRBV24-1
j_gene: TRBJ1-5
CDR3aa: CAPEDRVNQPQHF
CDR3nt: TGTGCCCCGGAGGACAGGGTCAATCAGCCCCAGCATTTT

abundance: once
d_gene: .
v_gene: TRBV5-6
j_gene: TRBJ1-1
CDR3aa: CASRAQGNTEAFF
CDR3nt: TGTGCCAGCAGGGCACAGGGGAACACTGAAGCTTTCTTT

abundance: .
d_gene: TRBD1
v_gene: TRBV19
j_gene: TRBJ2-4
CDR3aa: CASSASTGVENIQYF
CDR3nt: TGTGCCAGTAGTGCATCCACAGGGGTGGAAAACATTCAGTACTTC

abundance: .
d_gene: .
v_gene: TRBV19
j_gene: TRBJ1-1
CDR3aa: CASSIYGDTEAFF
CDR3nt: TGTGCCAGTAGTATATACGGAGACACTGAAGCTTTCTTT